The 26 T cell receptor beta chains presented below share a single source sample, sequenced in a study of tissue T cells after allogeneic stem cell transplantation. TCRdb keeps only in-frame clones here, not all; method: immunoSEQ multiplex PCR. Of fewer than 7,500 clones listed, approximately 46% are singletons. The sample's time point: mouse harvest day 7 after allogeneic transplant. Each mouse received 10^7 T-cell-depleted marrow cells plus 10^6 splenic CD5+ T cells by tail vein. Material: gut tissue. All receptors derive from a female BALB/c mouse given C57BL/6 T cells with graft-versus-host disease after an allogeneic hematopoietic cell transplant.

A note on this clone: Mouse gene names apply. Read sequence stops 1 residue before the CDR3 end, and the germline J gene provides the missing end. V and J are TRBV31 and TRBJ2-4, with D possibly called TRBD1 or TRBD2 (5 bases each). Germline V gene data show CDR1 as GKSSPN and CDR2 as SITVG. V lost 0 bases and J 5 bases, leaving 9 bases between the germline ends. The CDR3 covers 13 residues. The part of the CDR3 DNA that was read is TGTGCCTGGAGTCTCGGGACGCGAAACACCTTGTAC. Its translation is CAWSLGTRNTLY. The entire CDR3 is CAWSLGTRNTLYF. The full variable domain, in which reference TRBV31 and TRBJ2-4 provide the parts outside the CDR3, is AQTIHQWPVAEIKAVGSPLSLGCTIKGKSSPNLYWYWQATGGTLQQLFYSITVGQVESVVQLNLSASRPKDDQFILSTEKLLLSHSGFYLCAWSLGTRNTLYFGAGTRLSVL.

Remarks on this clone: Gene names are the mouse ones. The CDR3 extends 1 residue past the end of the read, so its final part is completed from the germline J gene. The chain joins TRBV17 to TRBJ1-1; perhaps TRBD1 as D (5 bases). The CDR3 covers 13 residues. The germline CDR1 and CDR2 sequences are MNHDT and YYDKIL. Between the trimmed V and J ends, which lost 4 bases and 8 bases, there was a span of 14 bases. This CDR3 is CASSKRAGSEVFF. Incomplete CDR3 DNA: TGTGCTAGCAGTAAACGGGCAGGGAGCGAAGTCTTC. Looking up the rest from reference TRBV17 and TRBJ1-1 gives the full variable domain: DTTVKQNPRYKLARVGKPVNLICSQTMNHDTMYWYQKKPNQAPKLLLFYYDKILNREADTFEKFQSSRPNNSFCSLYIGSAGLEYSAMYLCASSKRAGSEVFFGKGTRLTVV.

This clone has more than one count but fewer than ten. Mouse gene names and germline throughout. Read data end 1 residue before the CDR3 end; the end is taken from the germline J gene. The rearrangement joins TRBV13-2 to TRBJ2-1; TRBD2 aligns across 11 bases. The CDR3 contains 15 residues. With 1 base clipped from V and 6 bases from J, the junction kept 3 bases outside the gene matches. Germline CDR1 is NNHNN and CDR2 is SYGAGS (reference sequence). CDR3 bases read: TGTGCCAGCGGTGATAACTGGGGGGGCGTTGCTGAGCAGTTC. Protein: CASGDNWGGVAEQF. The CDR3, in full, reads CASGDNWGGVAEQFF.

As concerns this clone: Gene labels here are mouse ones. The read gets to within 1 residue of the CDR3 end, and the germline J gene fills in the rest. The J gene is TRBJ1-2, the V gene TRBV26; possible D gene TRBD1, 6 bases. Trimming removed 3 bases at V and 5 bases at J, with 13 bases between. Looked up from germline, CDR1 is KGHPV and CDR2 is FQNQEV (reference sequence). CDR3 size: 14 residues. CDR3 bases read: TGTGCCAGCAGTCTCCCACAGGGCTGGTCCGACTACACC. Translating it yields CASSLPQGWSDYT. In full, the CDR3 is CASSLPQGWSDYTF.

In this sample, this clone turned up a few times. Gene names follow the mouse nomenclature. The read ends 1 residue early relative to the CDR3; the germline J gene fills the gap. V gene TRBV3 combines with J gene TRBJ2-1, with D hard to call. This CDR3 region has 13 residues. V dropped 3 bases and J dropped 3 bases, with 6 bases sitting between them. CDR1 is SNHLY and CDR2 is FYNGKV in the germline V gene (reference sequence). The CDR3 spells CASSFHFYAEQFF. Incomplete CDR3 DNA: TGTGCCAGCAGCTTCCACTTCTATGCTGAGCAGTTC.

In regard to this clone: Gene names are the mouse ones. From the germline J gene comes the end of the CDR3, since the read stops 1 residue before it. The J gene is TRBJ2-5, the V gene TRBV22. TRBV22 corresponds to a pseudogene. The CDR3 runs 12 residues. CDR3 DNA (partial): TGTGCCAGCAGTTGTCACCAAGACACCCAGTAC. Translated, it gives CASSCHQDTQY. The entire CDR3 protein is CASSCHQDTQYF.

This clone turned up a few times. Gene names are the mouse ones. Coverage ceases 1 residue before the CDR3 finishes, and the germline J gene fills in the end. V is TRBV26 and J is TRBJ2-1; TRBD2 matches 8 bases. Looked up from germline, CDR1 is KGHPV and CDR2 is FQNQEV (reference sequence). V lost 2 bases and J lost 1; bases outside the gene matches: 1. The CDR3 is 15 residues long. CDR3 protein: CASSLPGGNYAEQFF. CDR3 DNA (partial): TGTGCCAGCAGTCTGCCTGGGGGGAACTATGCTGAGCAGTTC. Using reference TRBV26 and TRBJ2-1 for the parts outside the CDR3, the full variable domain is NSKVIQTPRYLVKGQGQKAKMRCIPEKGHPVVFWYQQNKNNEFKFLINFQNQEVLQQIDMTEKRFSAECPSNSPCSLEIQSSEAGDSALYLCASSLPGGNYAEQFFGPGTRLTVL.

About this clone itself: Gene names are the mouse ones. The read ends 1 residue before the CDR3 terminus; that terminus is restored from the germline J gene. The chain joins TRBV3 to TRBJ1-1, with D possibly being TRBD1 (6 bases). Trimming stripped 5 bases from V and 1 base from J, with 8 bases between. The CDR3 loop spans 13 amino acids. The germline V gene encodes CDR1 SNHLY and CDR2 FYNGKV (reference sequence). CDR3 loop: CASSATGNTEVFF. The CDR3 bases that were read are TGTGCCAGCAGCGCGACAGGAAACACAGAAGTCTTC. Based on the CDR3 plus reference TRBV3 and TRBJ1-1, the full variable domain is GPKVLQIPSHQIIDMGQMVTLNCDPVSNHLYFYWYKQILGQQMEFLVNFYNGKVMEKSKLFKDQFSVERPDGSYFTLKIQPTALEDSAVYFCASSATGNTEVFFGKGTRLTVV.

In regard to this clone: Gene names follow the mouse nomenclature. The read terminates 1 residue ahead of where the CDR3 ends, so the germline J gene completes it. The chain joins TRBV13-2 to TRBJ1-3; D perhaps matches TRBD1 (6 bases). The V end lost 4 bases, the J end lost 0 bases, and 8 bases lay between the germline ends. Germline V gene lookup returns CDR1 NNHNN and CDR2 SYGAGS (reference sequence). CDR3 length: 14 amino acids. The CDR3: CASGWTDSGNTLYF. The DNA read from the CDR3 is TGTGCCAGCGGTTGGACAGATTCTGGAAATACGCTCTAT.

In this sample, this clone turned up a few times. Here the gene names and germline are mouse. The CDR3 extends 1 residue past the end of the read, so its final part is completed from the germline J gene. V usage is TRBV26 and J usage is TRBJ1-1, with D unclear. Looked up from germline, CDR1 is KGHPV and CDR2 is FQNQEV (reference sequence). Trimming took off 4 bases at V and 0 bases at J, with 6 bases between the two ends. The length of the CDR3 is 13 residues. The CDR3 sequence: CASSPYANTEVFF. Partial CDR3 DNA: TGTGCCAGCAGTCCCTATGCAAACACAGAAGTCTTC.

This clone has a single count. The genes and germline here are from mouse. The CDR3 is cut off 1 residue early in the read; its end comes from the germline J gene. The chain joins TRBV12-1 to TRBJ1-2; D remains unclear. Trimming took 2 bases from V and 1 from J, leaving 10 bases between them. The CDR3 contains 14 residues. The germline gives CDR1 SGHSN, CDR2 HYEKVE. CDR3 DNA, as far as it was read: TGTGCCAGCTCTCGGGTCTGGGAAAACTCCGACTACACC. It codes for CASSRVWENSDYT. The entire CDR3 protein reads CASSRVWENSDYTF.

With respect to this clone: Gene names are mouse gene names. Coverage ceases 1 residue before the CDR3 finishes, and the germline J gene fills in the end. This chain uses TRBV26 with TRBJ2-4, with D uncertain. Germline CDR1 reads KGHPV; CDR2 reads FQNQEV (reference sequence). Trimming left V 4 bases short and J 0 bases short, with 5 bases between. CDR3 length: 13 amino acids. The CDR3 is CASSPISQNTLYF. The part of the CDR3 DNA that was read is TGTGCCAGCAGTCCAATTAGTCAAAACACCTTGTAC.

To note about this clone: Gene names denote mouse genes. The read ends 1 residue shy of where the CDR3 ends; the end is completed using the germline J gene. The chain has TRBV29 and TRBJ2-1; 10 nucleotides align to TRBD1. Trimming at V came to 6 bases and at J to 7 bases, leaving 6 bases not matched to a gene. Germline lookup yields CDR1 MSHET and CDR2 SYDVDS. This CDR3 is built from 14 residues. CDR3 DNA (partial): TGTGCTAGCAGGACCGGGACAGGGGTGGCTGAGCAGTTC. This translates into CASRTGTGVAEQF. In full, the CDR3 is CASRTGTGVAEQFF.

Details on this clone: Mouse germline and gene names are used. The sequence runs out 1 residue before the end of the CDR3; the remainder is reconstructed from the germline J gene. V gene TRBV19 combines with J gene TRBJ1-1, with D unclear. V was trimmed by 2 bases and J by 1 base, leaving 12 bases between them. The CDR3 has 15 residues. Germline CDR1 FNHDT, CDR2 SITEND (reference sequence). CDR3 in amino acids: CASSIEPGGNTEVFF. CDR3 DNA, as far as it was read: TGTGCCAGCAGTATCGAACCGGGAGGAAACACAGAAGTCTTC. The whole variable domain, filled in from reference TRBV19 and TRBJ1-1, reads GGIITQTPKFLIGQEGQKLTLKCQQNFNHDTMYWYRQDSGKGLRLIYYSITENDLQKGDLSEGYDASREKKSSFSLTVTSAQKNEMAVFLCASSIEPGGNTEVFFGKGTRLTVV.

Points on this clone: Any gene name here is a mouse gene name. The CDR3 end is not reached by the read, which stops 1 residue before it; the germline J gene fills it in. The chain has TRBV3 and TRBJ2-5; 9 bases are shared with TRBD2. V trimming: 5 bases; J trimming: 2 bases; junction bases outside the gene matches: 2. The CDR3 loop spans 14 amino acids. Germline values: CDR1 SNHLY, CDR2 FYNGKV (reference sequence). CDR3 DNA (partial): TGTGCCAGCAGCCCCTGGGGGGGCCAAGACACCCAGTAC. It translates to CASSPWGGQDTQY. The CDR3 as a whole reads CASSPWGGQDTQYF.

A note on this clone: Here the gene names and germline are mouse. The read ends 1 residue before the CDR3 terminus; that terminus is restored from the germline J gene. The chain employs TRBV26 and TRBJ1-6, with 10 nucleotides matching TRBD1. TRBJ1-6 is marked as an open reading frame, function uncertain. CDR3 length: 14 amino acids. Germline CDR1 and CDR2: KGHPV and FQNQEV (reference sequence). The V gene end was trimmed by 6 bases and the J gene end by 6 bases; junction bases not matched to a gene: 2. CDR3 sequence reads: CASSRTGGNSPLYF. The sequenced CDR3 bases are TGTGCCAGCAGCCGGACAGGGGGTAATTCGCCCCTCTAC.

A word on this clone: The listed genes are named as in mouse. The CDR3 end lies 1 residue beyond the end of the read and is filled in from the germline J gene. The genes are TRBV24 and TRBJ2-1; the D is unclear. Germline loops: CDR1 KGHTA, CDR2 FRNEEI. The ends were cut back, 4 bases at V and 7 bases at J, with 11 bases in the middle. The CDR3 totals 13 residues. This CDR3 is CASSPGRVAEQFF. The CDR3 bases that were read are TGTGCCAGCAGTCCCGGGAGGGTAGCTGAGCAGTTC.

This clone has more than one count but fewer than ten. Gene names denote mouse genes. With the read ending 1 residue before the CDR3 end, the germline J gene is used to fill in that end. The chain combines TRBV16 with TRBJ2-7, with D hard to call. The CDR3 is 12 amino acids. Germline lookup yields CDR1 SGHSA and CDR2 FRNQAP. Between the trimmed V and J ends, which lost 0 bases and 4 bases, there was a span of 4 bases. The sequenced part of the CDR3 DNA is TGTGCAAGCAGCTTAGATCGATATGAACAGTAC. The encoded protein is CASSLDRYEQY. The whole CDR3 region reads CASSLDRYEQYF.

Only a few counts were recorded for this clone. The germline and genes are mouse ones. The missing CDR3 end, 1 residue past where the read stops, is filled in from the germline J gene. The chain carries TRBV26 and TRBJ2-5; the D gene is possibly TRBD1 (5 bases). The V and J ends lost 2 bases and 5 bases respectively, with 11 bases between them. The CDR3 has 14 residues. Germline V gives CDR1 KGHPV, CDR2 FQNQEV (reference sequence). The CDR3 region is CASSLEGRGDTQYF. The sequenced CDR3 bases are TGTGCCAGCAGTCTGGAGGGGAGGGGAGACACCCAGTAC.

With regard to this clone: These gene names are mouse names. The read falls 1 residue short of the CDR3 end, and the missing part is taken from the germline J gene. The gene calls are TRBV23 and TRBJ2-1; no DNA check was done on the table's D call, TRBD2. Germline loops: CDR1 KGHTA, CDR2 FQNQQP. This CDR3 is built from 15 residues. The part of the CDR3 DNA that was read is TGCTCCAGCAGTCGGGGCTGGGGGGACTATGCTGAGCAGTTC. This codes for CSSSRGWGDYAEQF. The complete CDR3 protein is CSSSRGWGDYAEQFF. The entire variable domain, with the rest obtained from reference TRBV23 and TRBJ2-1, is as follows: DAAVTQKPRYLIKMKGQEAEMKCIPEKGHTAVFWYQQKQSKELKFLIYFQNQQPLDQIDMVKERFSAVCPSSSLCSLGIRTCEAEDSALYLCSSSRGWGDYAEQFFGPGTRLTVL.

Of note for this clone: Gene names are the mouse ones. Read sequence stops 1 residue before the CDR3 end, and the germline J gene provides the missing end. This sequence joins TRBV26 and TRBJ2-3; a possible D gene is TRBD2 (5 bases). Germline V gives CDR1 KGHPV, CDR2 FQNQEV (reference sequence). The CDR3 has 13 amino acids. The germline V and J ends were trimmed by 4 bases and 1 base, with 6 bases remaining between them. The sequenced CDR3 bases are TGTGCCAGCAGTCCCTGGGGTGCAGAAACGCTGTAT. Translating gives CASSPWGAETLY. The CDR3 reads in full as CASSPWGAETLYF. Looking up the rest from reference TRBV26 and TRBJ2-3 gives the full variable domain: NSKVIQTPRYLVKGQGQKAKMRCIPEKGHPVVFWYQQNKNNEFKFLINFQNQEVLQQIDMTEKRFSAECPSNSPCSLEIQSSEAGDSALYLCASSPWGAETLYFGSGTRLTVL.

A remark on this clone: Any gene name here is a mouse gene name. The CDR3 end is not reached by the read, which stops 1 residue before it; the germline J gene fills it in. The chain recombines TRBV26 with TRBJ2-3; TRBD2 aligns across 8 bases. Germline V gene data show CDR1 as KGHPV and CDR2 as FQNQEV (reference sequence). Trimming cost V 3 bases and J 1 base; bases outside gene matches: 3. The CDR3 is made up of 15 amino acids. CDR3 amino acids: CASSLRGGGAETLYF. The sequenced CDR3 bases are TGTGCCAGCAGTCTTCGGGGGGGCGGTGCAGAAACGCTGTAT.

To note about this clone: Gene names are the mouse ones. The CDR3 end falls 1 residue outside the read, so it is completed with the germline J gene. The chain joins TRBV23 to TRBJ2-7; the DNA was not compared with TRBD1, the D call given in the table. This CDR3 has 13 amino acids. Germline V CDR1 and CDR2: KGHTA, FQNQQP. The DNA read from the CDR3 is TGCTCCAGCAGTCAATATACAGACTATGAACAGTAC. Protein product: CSSSQYTDYEQY. In full, the CDR3 reads CSSSQYTDYEQYF.

With regard to this clone: These gene names are mouse names. With the read ending 1 residue before the CDR3 end, the germline J gene is used to fill in that end. The chain combines TRBV31 with TRBJ2-5; TRBD2 matches at 8 bases. This CDR3 spans 16 amino acids. From germline, CDR1 is GKSSPN and CDR2 SITVG. V was pared by 0 bases and J by 0 bases, with 5 bases of the junction left unmatched. The CDR3 bases that were read are TGTGCCTGGAGTCTAGAACTGGGGGTTAACCAAGACACCCAGTAC. It specifies CAWSLELGVNQDTQY. The CDR3 as a whole reads CAWSLELGVNQDTQYF.

This clone was counted only a few times. Each gene name is a mouse one. The part of the CDR3 DNA that was read is TGCTCCAGCAGTCAATCCCAACAGGGGGCTGGAAATACGCTCTAT. Translating it yields CSSSQSQQGAGNTLY. The whole CDR3 protein is CSSSQSQQGAGNTLYF. The V gene is TRBV23, the J gene TRBJ1-3; the table's TRBD1 call for D was not verified on the DNA. The sequence runs out 1 residue before the end of the CDR3; the remainder is reconstructed from the germline J gene. This CDR3 has 16 amino acids. CDR1 and CDR2 from the germline V gene are KGHTA and FQNQQP.

This clone was seen only once. Gene names are the mouse ones. The CDR3 is cut off 1 residue early in the read; its end comes from the germline J gene. The chain employs TRBV13-3 and TRBJ1-1; 7 bases match TRBD1. The CDR3 has 15 residues. CDR1 is NNHDY, CDR2 SYVADS, per germline. V lost 0 bases to trimming and J lost 0 bases; unmatched junction nucleotides: 2. The part of the CDR3 DNA that was read is TGTGCCAGCAGTGATGGGGACAGAGCAAACACAGAAGTCTTC. This sequence encodes CASSDGDRANTEVF. The CDR3, in full, reads CASSDGDRANTEVFF.